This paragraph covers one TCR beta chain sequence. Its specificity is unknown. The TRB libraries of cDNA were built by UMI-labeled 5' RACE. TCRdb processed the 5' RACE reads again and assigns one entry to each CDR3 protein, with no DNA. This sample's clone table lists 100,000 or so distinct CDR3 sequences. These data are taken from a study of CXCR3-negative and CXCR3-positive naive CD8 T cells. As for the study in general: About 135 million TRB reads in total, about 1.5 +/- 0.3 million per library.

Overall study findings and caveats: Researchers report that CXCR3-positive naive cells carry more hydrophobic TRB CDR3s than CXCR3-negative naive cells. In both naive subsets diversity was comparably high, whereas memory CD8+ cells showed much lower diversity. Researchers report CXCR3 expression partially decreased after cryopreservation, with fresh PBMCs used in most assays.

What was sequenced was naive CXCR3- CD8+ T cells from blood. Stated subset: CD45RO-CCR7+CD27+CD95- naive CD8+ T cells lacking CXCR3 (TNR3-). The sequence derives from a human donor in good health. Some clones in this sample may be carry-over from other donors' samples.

The CDR3 here is CASSSRQSYEQYF. The V call is TRBV7-9, the J call TRBJ2-7; TCRdb's D call of TRBD1 is untestable without DNA. Germline loops: CDR1 SEHNR, CDR2 FQNEAQ (reference sequence). There are 13 residues in the CDR3.